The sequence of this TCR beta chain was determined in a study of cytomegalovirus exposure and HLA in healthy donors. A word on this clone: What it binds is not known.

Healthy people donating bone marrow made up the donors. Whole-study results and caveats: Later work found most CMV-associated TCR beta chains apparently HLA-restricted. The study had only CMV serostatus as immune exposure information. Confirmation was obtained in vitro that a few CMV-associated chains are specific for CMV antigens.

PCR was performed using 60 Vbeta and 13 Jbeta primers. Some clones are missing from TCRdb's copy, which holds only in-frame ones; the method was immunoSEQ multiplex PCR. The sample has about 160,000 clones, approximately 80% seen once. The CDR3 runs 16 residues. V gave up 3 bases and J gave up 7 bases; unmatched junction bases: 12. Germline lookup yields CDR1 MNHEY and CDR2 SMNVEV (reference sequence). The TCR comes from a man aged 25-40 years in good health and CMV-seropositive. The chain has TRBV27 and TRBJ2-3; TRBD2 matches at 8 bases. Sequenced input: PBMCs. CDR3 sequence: CASSLGTLAGVNTQYF. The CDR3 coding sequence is TGTGCCAGCAGTTTGGGAACGCTAGCGGGTGTAAATACGCAGTATTTT.